The next 22 T cell receptor beta chains were all read from a single sample in a study of T cells in localized non-small cell lung cancer. Assay: immunoSEQ multiplex PCR; the TCRdb copy retains only in-frame clones and omits some. The sample contains approximately 3,500 clones, less than 30% of which appear only once. Sequences were derived from lung tumor tissue, sampled before any cancer treatment. These receptors all stem from a male donor older than 55 with stage I lung adenocarcinoma.

The chain employs TRBV9 and TRBJ2-2, with 8 bases aligning to TRBD2. From germline, CDR1 is SGDLS and CDR2 YYNGEE. The V gene end was trimmed by 5 bases and the J gene end by 7 bases; junction bases not matched to a gene: 7. CDR3 length equals 14 residues. The CDR3 loop is CASSVGLVDGELFF. The CDR3 region has the DNA TGTGCCAGCAGTGTGGGACTAGTTGACGGGGAGCTGTTTTTT.

The rearrangement joins TRBV19 to TRBJ1-1, with D uncertain. CDR3 length equals 12 residues. The germline V gene has CDR1 LNHDA and CDR2 SQIVND (reference sequence). V shed 10 bases and J shed 1 base, with 10 bases lying between them. The CDR3 sequence: CATLIGNTEAFF. The CDR3 DNA follows: TGTGCCACCTTAATTGGGAACACTGAAGCTTTCTTT. Using reference TRBV19 and TRBJ1-1 for the parts outside the CDR3, the full variable domain is DGGITQSPKYLFRKEGQNVTLSCEQNLNHDAMYWYRQDPGQGLRLIYYSQIVNDFQKGDIAEGYSVSREKKESFPLTVTSAQKNPTAFYLCATLIGNTEAFFGQGTRLTVV.

The chain employs TRBV10-2 and TRBJ1-5, with 7 bases lining up with TRBD1. This CDR3 has 16 residues. J lost 0 bases, V lost 7 bases, and 9 bases had no gene match. Germline loops: CDR1 WSHSY, CDR2 SAAADI. CDR3 coding DNA: TGCGCCAGCACGCGTTTCGGGACAGTTAGCAATCAGCCCCAGCATTTT. Protein sequence: CASTRFGTVSNQPQHF.

This clone was seen only a few times. The chain employs TRBV6-8 and TRBJ2-7; unclear D gene. V shed 6 bases and J shed 5 bases, with 17 bases lying between them. The CDR3 runs 14 residues. In germline, CDR1 is MNHGY, CDR2 SAAAGT. In DNA, the CDR3 is TGTGCCAGCAGCCTATACCTTTTTGGCCACGAGCAGTACTTC. Protein sequence: CASSLYLFGHEQYF.

With regard to this clone: A junction boundary mismatches the germline segment, possibly from a read error. This sequence joins TRBV19 and TRBJ2-5; the match to TRBD2 covers 7 bases. CDR3 size: 13 residues. From germline, CDR1 is LNHDA and CDR2 SQIVND (reference sequence). The DNA for the CDR3 is TGTGCCAGTAGCATAGCGGTAGCGGGGACCCAGTACTTC. This gives the protein CASSIAVAGTQYF.

By sample fraction, this clone is medium-sized. This rearrangement joins TRBV11-3 to TRBJ2-5, with TRBD1 as a possible D gene (6 bases). Germline V gene lookup returns CDR1 SGHNT and CDR2 YENEEA. The CDR3 spans 14 residues. The ends were cut back, 5 bases at V and 4 bases at J, with 14 bases in the middle. DNA for the CDR3: TGTGCCAGCAGCCCGACTGACAGGAGAGAGACCCAGTACTTC. The encoded protein is CASSPTDRRETQYF.

In regard to this clone: At one of its ends the junction is not consistent with the germline gene, which may arise from a read error. This sequence joins TRBV6-4 and TRBJ2-2; D may be TRBD1 or TRBD2 (6 bases each). CDR3 length: 16 residues. The germline V gene has CDR1 MRHNA and CDR2 SNTAGT. The DNA for the CDR3 is TGTGCCATCAGTGAGGCGAAGGAGGGGGGACCCGGGGAGCTGTTTTTT. Its protein is CAISEAKEGGPGELFF.

This clone rates as large (0.1 to 1%). The rearrangement uses TRBV6-8 and TRBJ2-1, with D tentatively TRBD2 (7 bases). CDR1 is MNHGY, CDR2 SAAAGT, per germline. V was shortened by 2 bases and J by 5 bases, with 13 bases between the two germline ends. This CDR3 region has 15 residues. This CDR3 reads CASSYATGGHNEQFF. The CDR3 nucleotides read TGTGCCAGCAGTTACGCGACGGGGGGCCACAATGAGCAGTTCTTC.

This sequence joins TRBV7-6 and TRBJ1-3; no reliable D call. Germline V gene data show CDR1 as SGHVS and CDR2 as FNYEAQ. Trimming cost V 5 bases and J 4 bases, with 21 bases left between them. CDR3 length equals 17 residues. The chain's CDR3 is CASSLPRHTVGGNTIYF. Here the CDR3 DNA reads TGTGCCAGCAGCCTACCCCGTCACACGGTTGGCGGAAACACCATATATTTT.

This chain connects TRBV29-1 to TRBJ2-1, with 10 nucleotides matching TRBD1. This CDR3 comprises 14 residues. Trimming cost V 6 bases and J 10 bases; bases outside gene matches: 12. Germline assignment: CDR1 SQVTM and CDR2 ANQGSEA. CDR3: CSVEGGQGILEQFF. In DNA, the CDR3 is TGCAGCGTCGAGGGGGGACAGGGGATTTTGGAGCAGTTCTTC.

The chain is built from TRBV28 and TRBJ1-3; 7 nucleotides align to TRBD1. Looked up from germline, CDR1 is MDHEN and CDR2 is SYDVKM. V lost 7 bases to trimming and J lost 0 bases; unmatched junction nucleotides: 3. There are 14 residues in the CDR3. This CDR3 is CASIDRASGNTIYF. CDR3 nucleotide sequence: TGTGCCAGCATTGACAGGGCCTCTGGAAACACCATATATTTT.

The V and J genes are TRBV19 and TRBJ2-7, with D possibly called TRBD1 or TRBD2 (5 bases each). Germline values: CDR1 LNHDA, CDR2 SQIVND (reference sequence). V was cut by 3 bases and J by 0 bases, with 15 bases left in between. The CDR3 has 16 residues. CDR3 amino acids: CASSIRGGPTSYEQYF. CDR3 coding DNA: TGTGCCAGTAGTATCCGGGGCGGTCCAACCTCCTACGAGCAGTACTTC.

By proportion, this clone is medium-sized (0.01 to 0.1%). This chain joins TRBV7-6 and TRBJ2-1; 7 nucleotides align to TRBD1. The V segment lost 5 bases and the J segment 3 bases; nucleotides outside the gene matches: 7. The CDR3 is made up of 15 amino acids. The germline gives CDR1 SGHVS, CDR2 FNYEAQ. The CDR3 reads CASSPRDRNYNEQFF. In nucleotides, the CDR3 is TGTGCCAGCAGCCCACGGGACAGAAACTACAATGAGCAGTTCTTC.

This clone came up a few times. One end of the junction is discordant with germline, which a read error may explain. This chain connects TRBV11-3 to TRBJ2-5; 9 bases align to TRBD2. This CDR3 spans 19 amino acids. Germline V gene lookup returns CDR1 SGHNT and CDR2 YENEEA. The CDR3 DNA reads TGTGCTAGCAGCTTATCGCCCGGGTTTGGGCGGGGGGGCCAAGAGACCCAGTACTTC. Encoded protein: CASSLSPGFGRGGQETQYF.

This clone showed up just a few times. The chain is built from TRBV5-1 and TRBJ1-4, with D possibly matching TRBD1 (5 bases). Germline CDR1 reads SGHRS; CDR2 reads YFSETQ. The length of the CDR3 is 14 residues. The germline V and J ends were trimmed by 0 bases and 8 bases, with 11 bases remaining between them. The CDR3 region has the DNA TGCGCCAGCAGCTTGGGGGACGATCGGGAAAAACTGTTTTTT. Its protein product is CASSLGDDREKLFF.

This clone is classed as medium-sized. This sequence joins TRBV28 and TRBJ1-1; the match to TRBD1 covers 10 bases. The CDR3 is 15 amino acids. V gave up 5 bases and J gave up 5 bases; unmatched junction bases: 8. The germline CDR1 and CDR2 sequences are MDHEN and SYDVKM. CDR3 nucleotides: TGTGCCAGCAGTCTCCGACAGGGGGCAGGAACTGAAGCTTTCTTT. It encodes CASSLRQGAGTEAFF.

The chain joins TRBV10-3 to TRBJ1-1; weak D call: TRBD1 (6 bases). The CDR3 extends over 16 amino acids. Trimming pared 2 bases from V and 11 bases from J, leaving 24 bases between. Germline loops: CDR1 ENHRY, CDR2 SYGVKD. CDR3 residues: CAISEARLRGAGEAFF. CDR3 bases: TGTGCCATCAGTGAGGCGAGGTTGCGGGGGGCAGGAGAGGCTTTCTTT.

The V gene is TRBV11-3, the J gene TRBJ2-7, with D perhaps TRBD2 (5 bases). V was clipped by 5 bases and J by 2 bases, with 13 bases between them. The CDR3 covers 14 residues. Germline CDR1 SGHNT, CDR2 YENEEA. This chain's CDR3 is CASSPEDFTYEQYF. CDR3 in DNA: TGTGCCAGCAGCCCCGAGGACTTTACCTACGAGCAGTACTTC.

This clone has more than one count but fewer than ten. The chain couples TRBV6-8 to TRBJ2-2; 8 bases fit TRBD2. Losses at the gene ends were 5 bases for V and 1 base for J; bases not matched to a gene: 9. The CDR3 covers 17 residues. Germline-derived CDR1 and CDR2 are MNHGY and SAAAGT. The CDR3 sequence: CASSPTGTRVNTGELFF. In DNA form, the CDR3 reads TGTGCCAGCAGTCCGACCGGGACTAGAGTGAACACCGGGGAGCTGTTTTTT.

By share of the sample, this clone is medium-sized. The J gene is TRBJ2-7, the V gene TRBV9, with D tentatively TRBD1 (6 bases). V lost 1 base and J 1 base, leaving 12 bases between the germline ends. Germline CDR1 reads SGDLS; CDR2 reads YYNGEE. The CDR3 spans 15 residues. The CDR3 sequence is CASSVSPGQSYEQYF. The CDR3 nucleotides are TGTGCCAGCAGCGTAAGCCCAGGACAGTCCTACGAGCAGTACTTC. Full variable domain (remainder filled in from reference TRBV9 and TRBJ2-7): DSGVTQTPKHLITATGQRVTLRCSPRSGDLSVYWYQQSLDQGLQFLIQYYNGEERAKGNILERFSAQQFPDLHSELNLSSLELGDSALYFCASSVSPGQSYEQYFGPGTRLTVT.

The chain joins TRBV14 to TRBJ2-2; D unresolved. This CDR3 has 13 amino acids. Trimming pared 2 bases from V and 1 base from J, leaving 2 bases between. Per the germline V gene, CDR1 is SGHDN and CDR2 is FVKESK. The DNA of the CDR3 is TGTGCCAGCAGCCAACAGAACACCGGGGAGCTGTTTTTT. It yields the protein CASSQQNTGELFF.

The chain links TRBV28 to TRBJ2-7, with D unclear. Trimming pared 3 bases from V and 3 bases from J, leaving 6 bases between. Germline CDR1 is MDHEN and CDR2 is SYDVKM. This CDR3 is built from 12 residues. CDR3 bases: TGTGCCAGCAGTTTTGTAGGCTACGAGCAGTACTTC. The encoded protein is CASSFVGYEQYF.